This paragraph reports one T cell receptor (beta chain). Germline values: CDR1 KGHSH, CDR2 LQKENI. The V end was cut by 3 bases, the J end by 2 bases, with 11 bases between. The CDR3 has 15 amino acids. The source of the sample is a study of T cell changes during pregnancy in multiple sclerosis. Produced via immunoSEQ multiplex PCR; TCRdb's table is partial and in-frame only. The data show about 84,000 clones, approximately 94% seen once. The chain carries TRBV18 and TRBJ1-3, with a tentative D call TRBD1 (5 bases). The starting material was peripheral blood, obtained in the third trimester of pregnancy. The source of this sequence is a female donor with multiple sclerosis, enrolled in a pregnancy study. CDR3 in DNA: TGTGCCAGCTCACCGGGACTAGACCCTGGAAACACCATATATTTT. Amino acid sequence: CASSPGLDPGNTIYF.